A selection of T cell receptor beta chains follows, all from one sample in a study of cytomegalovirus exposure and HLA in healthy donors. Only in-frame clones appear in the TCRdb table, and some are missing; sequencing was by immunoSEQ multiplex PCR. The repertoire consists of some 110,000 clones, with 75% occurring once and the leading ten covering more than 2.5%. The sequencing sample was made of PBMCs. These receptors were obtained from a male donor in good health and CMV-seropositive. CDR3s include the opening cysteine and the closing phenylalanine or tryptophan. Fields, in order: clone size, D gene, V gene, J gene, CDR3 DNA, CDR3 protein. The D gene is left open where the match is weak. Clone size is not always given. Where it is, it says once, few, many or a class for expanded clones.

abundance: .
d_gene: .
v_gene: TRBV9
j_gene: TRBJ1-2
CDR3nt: TGTGCCAGCAGCGCAAGGGGCGGCTATGGCTACACCTTC
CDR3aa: CASSARGGYGYTF

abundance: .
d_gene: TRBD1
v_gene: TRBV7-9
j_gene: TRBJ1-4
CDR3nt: TGTGCCAGCAGACCGACAGGGATAAATGAAAAACTGTTTTTT
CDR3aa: CASRPTGINEKLFF

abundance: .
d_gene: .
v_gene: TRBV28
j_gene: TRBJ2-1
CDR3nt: TGTGCCAGCAGTTTAGCAGGGCTCTACAATGAGCAGTTCTTC
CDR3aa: CASSLAGLYNEQFF

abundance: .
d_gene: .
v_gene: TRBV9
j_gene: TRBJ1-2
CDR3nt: TGTGCCAGCAGCTCCGAGGGGGAATTGGGGAAGGGCTACACCTTC
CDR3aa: CASSSEGELGKGYTF

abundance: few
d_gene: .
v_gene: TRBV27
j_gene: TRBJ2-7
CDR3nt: TGTGCCAGCAGGGTCGGTCAGGGGCCCTACGAGCAGTACTTC
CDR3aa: CASRVGQGPYEQYF

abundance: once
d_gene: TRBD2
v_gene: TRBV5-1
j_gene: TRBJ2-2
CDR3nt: TGCGCCAGCAGCCCGGTCAGAGGACTAGCGGGCCCCAACACCGGGGAGCTGTTTTTT
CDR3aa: CASSPVRGLAGPNTGELFF

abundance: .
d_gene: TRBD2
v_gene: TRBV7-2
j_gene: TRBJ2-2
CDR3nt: TGTGCCAGCAGCTTCGGGGTAGCGGGAGGTTGGACCGGGGAGCTGTTTTTT
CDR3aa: CASSFGVAGGWTGELFF

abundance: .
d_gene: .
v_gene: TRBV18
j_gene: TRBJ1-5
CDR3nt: TGTGCCAGCTCCCGCGACATGGGTGCGGGATATAGCAATCAGCCCCAGAATTTT
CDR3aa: CASSRDMGAGYSNQPQNF

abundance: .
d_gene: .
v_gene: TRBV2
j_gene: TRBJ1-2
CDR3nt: TGTGCCAGCAGTGAGGCCCAGGGAACTAGCTACACCTTC
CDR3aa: CASSEAQGTSYTF

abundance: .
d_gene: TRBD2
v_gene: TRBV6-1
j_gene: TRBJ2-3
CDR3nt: TGTGCCAGCAGTGCCCAGCGGGGGGCCACAGATACGCAGTATTTT
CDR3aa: CASSAQRGATDTQYF

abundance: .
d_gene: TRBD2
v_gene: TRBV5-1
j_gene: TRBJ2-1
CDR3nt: TGCGCCAGCAGCTTTAGCGGGACGGTCAATGAGCAGTTCTTC
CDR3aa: CASSFSGTVNEQFF

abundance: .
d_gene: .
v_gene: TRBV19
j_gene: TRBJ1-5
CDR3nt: TGTGCCAGCACAGTACAGGGCAATCAGCCCCAGCATTTT
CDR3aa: CASTVQGNQPQHF

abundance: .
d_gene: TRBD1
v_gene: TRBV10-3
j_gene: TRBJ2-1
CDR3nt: TGTGCCATCAGTGCCGACAGGGGGTACAATGAGCAGTTCTTC
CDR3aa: CAISADRGYNEQFF

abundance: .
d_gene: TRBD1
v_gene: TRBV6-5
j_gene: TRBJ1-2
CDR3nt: TGTGCCAGCAGCATACAGGGGGACTATGGCTACACCTTC
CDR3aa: CASSIQGDYGYTF

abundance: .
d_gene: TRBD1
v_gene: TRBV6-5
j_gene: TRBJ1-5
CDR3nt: TGTGCCAGCAGCCCGGCGGGACAGACGTTTCAGCCCCAGCATTTT
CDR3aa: CASSPAGQTFQPQHF

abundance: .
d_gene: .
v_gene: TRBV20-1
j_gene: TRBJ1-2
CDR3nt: TGCAGTGCTAGAGGTGGCAGTGGCTACACCTTC
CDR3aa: CSARGGSGYTF

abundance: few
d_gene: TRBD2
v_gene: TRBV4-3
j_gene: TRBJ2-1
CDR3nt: TGCGCCAGCAGCCACCAACTAGCGGGAGCTCGAAATGAGCAGTTCTTC
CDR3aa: CASSHQLAGARNEQFF

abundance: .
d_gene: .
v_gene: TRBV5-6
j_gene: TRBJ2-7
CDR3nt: TGTGCCAGCAGCGCTGACAGTCAGTTCGAGCAGTACTTC
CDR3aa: CASSADSQFEQYF

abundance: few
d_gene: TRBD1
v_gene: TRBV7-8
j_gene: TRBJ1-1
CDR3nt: TGTGCCAGCAGCTTAGAGGACAGGGGCACTGAAGCTTTCTTT
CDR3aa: CASSLEDRGTEAFF

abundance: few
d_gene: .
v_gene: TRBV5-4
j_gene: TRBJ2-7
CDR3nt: TGTGCCAGCAGCTCGGGTGAGGACACACTCTACGAGCAGTACTTC
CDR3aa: CASSSGEDTLYEQYF

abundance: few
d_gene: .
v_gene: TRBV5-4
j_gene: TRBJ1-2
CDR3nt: TGTGCCAGCAGCTTGTGGGGCGCCGATGGCTACACCTTC
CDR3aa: CASSLWGADGYTF

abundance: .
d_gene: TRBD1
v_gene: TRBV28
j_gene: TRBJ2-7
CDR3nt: TGTGCCAGCAGTTGGACAGGGACCTACGAGCAGTACTTC
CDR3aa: CASSWTGTYEQYF

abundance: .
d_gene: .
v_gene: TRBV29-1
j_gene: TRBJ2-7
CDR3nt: TGCAGCGTCGACAGCCTCTCCTACGAGCAGTACTTC
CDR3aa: CSVDSLSYEQYF

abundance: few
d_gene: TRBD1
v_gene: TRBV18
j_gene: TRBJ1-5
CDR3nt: TGTGCCAGCTCACCATCGGGACAGCACTACAATCAGCCCCAGAATTTT
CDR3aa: CASSPSGQHYNQPQNF

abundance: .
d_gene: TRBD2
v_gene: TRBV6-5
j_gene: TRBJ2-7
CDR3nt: TGTGCCAGCAGTTCCTGGACTAGCGGGAGTTACGAGCAGTACTTC
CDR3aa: CASSSWTSGSYEQYF

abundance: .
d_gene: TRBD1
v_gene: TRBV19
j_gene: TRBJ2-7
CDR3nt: TGTGCCAGTAGTACCGGGACAGGGGCATCCTACGAGCAGTACTTC
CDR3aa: CASSTGTGASYEQYF

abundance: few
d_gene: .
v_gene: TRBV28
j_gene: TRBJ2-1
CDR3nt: TGTGCCAGCAGTTTAAAGCGGCGTACGAGCTGGAGCTCCTACAATGAGCAGTTCTTC
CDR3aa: CASSLKRRTSWSSYNEQFF

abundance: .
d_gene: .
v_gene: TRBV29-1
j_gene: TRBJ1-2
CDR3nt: TGCAGCGTTGACTCTGAGGGCCTCTATGGCTACCCCTTC
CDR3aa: CSVDSEGLYGYPF

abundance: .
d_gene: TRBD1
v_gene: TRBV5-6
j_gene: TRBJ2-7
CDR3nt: TGTGCCAGCAGCTTGGGGGGACAGTCCTACGAGCAGTACTTC
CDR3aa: CASSLGGQSYEQYF

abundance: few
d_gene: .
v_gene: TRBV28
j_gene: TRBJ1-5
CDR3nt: TGTGCCAGCAGAAACACAATCAGCAATCAGCCCCAGCATTTT
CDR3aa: CASRNTISNQPQHF

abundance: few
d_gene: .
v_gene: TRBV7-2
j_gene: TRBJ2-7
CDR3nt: TGTGCCAGCAGCTGGAAAGGCGACTCAAGCTCCTACGAGCAGTACTTC
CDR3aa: CASSWKGDSSSYEQYF

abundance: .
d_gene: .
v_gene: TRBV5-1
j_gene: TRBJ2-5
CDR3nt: TGCGCCAGCAGCTTGTGGGACATACAAGAGACCCAGTACTTC
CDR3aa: CASSLWDIQETQYF

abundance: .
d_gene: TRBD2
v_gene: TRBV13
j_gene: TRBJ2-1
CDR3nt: TGTGCCAGCAGCTTCGAGCGGGAGGGCCTCGATGAGCAGTTCTTC
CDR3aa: CASSFEREGLDEQFF

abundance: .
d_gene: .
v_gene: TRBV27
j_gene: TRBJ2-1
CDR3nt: TGTGCCAGCAGTTACCCGCCGGGTAATGAGCAGTTCTTC
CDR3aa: CASSYPPGNEQFF

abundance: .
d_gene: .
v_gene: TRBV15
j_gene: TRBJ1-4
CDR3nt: TGTGCCACCAGCAGAGGGACGGGGGGTGCTAATGAAAAACTGTTTTTT
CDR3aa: CATSRGTGGANEKLFF

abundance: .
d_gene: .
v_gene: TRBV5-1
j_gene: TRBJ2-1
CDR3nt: TGCGCCAGCATGTTCGGTGGAGGGCCCTACAATGAGCAGTTCTTC
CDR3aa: CASMFGGGPYNEQFF

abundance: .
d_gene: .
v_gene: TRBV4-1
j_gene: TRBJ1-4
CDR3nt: TGCGCCAGCAGCCCCGATCACCGGGAAAAACTGTTTTTT
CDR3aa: CASSPDHREKLFF

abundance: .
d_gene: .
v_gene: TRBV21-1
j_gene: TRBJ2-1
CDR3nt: TGTGCCAGCAGCAAAGCGCTACCCCTGGGCAGGACTAGCGGGGGGGACAATGAGCAGTTCTTC
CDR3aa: CASSKALPLGRTSGGDNEQFF

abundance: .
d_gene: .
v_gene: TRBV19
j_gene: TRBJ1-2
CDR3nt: TGTGCCAGTAGTAGCCTGGGGGGGGATTATGGCTACACCTTC
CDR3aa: CASSSLGGDYGYTF

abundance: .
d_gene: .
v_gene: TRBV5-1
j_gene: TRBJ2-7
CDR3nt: TGCGCCAGCAGCTCCGGCGGCGAGAAGAGATACGAGCAGTACTTC
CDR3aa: CASSSGGEKRYEQYF

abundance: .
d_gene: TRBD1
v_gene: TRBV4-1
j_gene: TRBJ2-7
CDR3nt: TGCGCCAGCAGCCCACAAACAGGGGTCGGGGAGCAGTACTTC
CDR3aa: CASSPQTGVGEQYF

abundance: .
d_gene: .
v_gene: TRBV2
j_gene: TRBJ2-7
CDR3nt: TGTGCCAGCAGGGCGGGCGGGGGCCTCAGCTCCTACGAGCAGTACTTC
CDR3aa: CASRAGGGLSSYEQYF

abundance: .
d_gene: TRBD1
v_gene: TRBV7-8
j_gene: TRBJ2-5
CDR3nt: TGTGCCAGCAGCCAATCAACAGGGGGCAGCGAGACCCAGTACTTC
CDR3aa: CASSQSTGGSETQYF

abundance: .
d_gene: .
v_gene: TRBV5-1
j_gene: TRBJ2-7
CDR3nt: TGCGCCAGCAGCTTGTTGAGCCATAGCTCCTACGAGCAGTACTTC
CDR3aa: CASSLLSHSSYEQYF

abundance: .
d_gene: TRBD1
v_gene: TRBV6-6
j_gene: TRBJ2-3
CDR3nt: TGTGCCAGCAGTTACGGGACAGGGGTGCCAGATACGCAGTATTTT
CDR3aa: CASSYGTGVPDTQYF

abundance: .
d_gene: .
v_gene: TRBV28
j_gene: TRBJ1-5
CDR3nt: TGTGCCAGCAGTACCCCTGACAGACCCAATCAGCCCCAGCATTTT
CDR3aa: CASSTPDRPNQPQHF

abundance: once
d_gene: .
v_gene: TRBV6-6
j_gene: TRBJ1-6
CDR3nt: TGTGCCAGCAGTCTACAGGGATCCTATAATTCACCCCTCCACTTT
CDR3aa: CASSLQGSYNSPLHF

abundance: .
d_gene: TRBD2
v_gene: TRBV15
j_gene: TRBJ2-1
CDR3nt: TGTGCCACCAGCAGAGATCGCGGGCGGGGGGGTGATGAGCAGTTCTTC
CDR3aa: CATSRDRGRGGDEQFF

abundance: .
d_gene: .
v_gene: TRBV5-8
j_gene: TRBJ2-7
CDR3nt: TGTGCCAACAGCCGACGGGACATTTACTACGAGCAGTACTTC
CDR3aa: CANSRRDIYYEQYF

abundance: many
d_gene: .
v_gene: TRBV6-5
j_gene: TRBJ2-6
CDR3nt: TGTGCCAGCAGTTACGGTAGCGCCGGGGCCAACGTCCTGACTTTC
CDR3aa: CASSYGSAGANVLTF

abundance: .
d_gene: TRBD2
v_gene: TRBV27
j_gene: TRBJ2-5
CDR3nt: TGTGCCAGCAGTTTCTTGGGGGGGGAGACCCAGTACTTC
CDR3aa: CASSFLGGETQYF

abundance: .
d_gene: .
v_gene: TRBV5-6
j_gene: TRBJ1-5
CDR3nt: TGTGCCAGCAGCTTCCAGGTCAATCAGCCCCAGCATTTT
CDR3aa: CASSFQVNQPQHF

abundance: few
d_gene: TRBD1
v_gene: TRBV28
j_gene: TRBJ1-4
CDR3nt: TGTGCCAGCAGTGGGGGACAGGCCAGCGGACGGGAAAAACTGTTTTTT
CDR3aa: CASSGGQASGREKLFF

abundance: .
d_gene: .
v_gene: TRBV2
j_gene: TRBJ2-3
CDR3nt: TGTGCCAGCAGTTCTAGCGAGTACACAGATACGCAGTATTTT
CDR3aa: CASSSSEYTDTQYF

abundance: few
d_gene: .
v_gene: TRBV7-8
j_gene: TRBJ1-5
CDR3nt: TGTGCCAGCAGCTTATATCAGGCAGGGCGTCAGCCCCAGCATTTT
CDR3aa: CASSLYQAGRQPQHF

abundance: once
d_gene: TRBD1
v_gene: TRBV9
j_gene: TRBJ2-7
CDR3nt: TGTGCCAGCAGCGTAGGACAGGGGGCTTTATACGAGCAGTACTTC
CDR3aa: CASSVGQGALYEQYF

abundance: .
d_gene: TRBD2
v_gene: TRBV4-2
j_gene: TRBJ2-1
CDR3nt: TGTGCCAGCAGCCAAGGGGGGACTAGCGGGGTCAATGAGCAGTTCTTC
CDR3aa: CASSQGGTSGVNEQFF

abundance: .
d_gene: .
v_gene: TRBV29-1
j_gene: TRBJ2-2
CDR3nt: TGCAGCGTTGGCGGGGCTACCGGGGAGCTGTTTTTT
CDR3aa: CSVGGATGELFF